This is a list of T cell receptor beta chains from one sample in a study of regulatory T cells in long-lasting Graves disease. TCRdb recomputed calls from the multiplex PCR reads with MiXCR, one row per CDR3 protein. Of over 650,000 distinct CDR3 sequences in the sample, roughly 30% are singletons; the top ten hold roughly 41%. The sequenced sample was peripheral blood mononuclear cells (PBMCs), obtained when the disease was refractory, from a patient treated with antithyroid drugs. The origin of the receptors is a female donor with Graves disease. Both conserved end residues are part of each CDR3. The order of the fields is J gene, V gene, CDR3 protein.

>TRBJ1-5|TRBV6-5
CASSYSRERNQPQHF
>TRBJ1-5|TRBV15
CATTSGYFSNQPQHF
>TRBJ2-7|TRBV29-1
CSVEDLTSGTYEQYF
>TRBJ1-1|TRBV28
CASTTMNTEAFF
>TRBJ2-2|TRBV24-1
CATRDRAAGELFF
>TRBJ1-2|TRBV28
CASRGQGSVDYGYTF
>TRBJ1-1|TRBV3-1
CASTLRENTEAFF
>TRBJ1-2|TRBV18
CASSPDTANYGYTF
>TRBJ1-5|TRBV6-9
CASSYSPGAQPQHF
>TRBJ1-4|TRBV12-3/TRBV12-4
CASSLGSGTILSNEKLFF
>TRBJ1-1|TRBV7-2
CASSFGRSGFTEAFF
>TRBJ1-5|TRBV9
CASSDAGENQPQHF
>TRBJ1-1|TRBV30
CAGNPLGQNTEAFF
>TRBJ1-5|TRBV14
CASTTGTASNQPQHF
>TRBJ1-1|TRBV29-1
CSVEETVNTEAFF
>TRBJ1-4|TRBV20-1
CSAPRGPGEKLFF
>TRBJ2-5|TRBV6-1
CASSNRGRGETQYF
>TRBJ2-3|TRBV11-2
CASSLGPTDTQYF
>TRBJ2-4|TRBV2
CASSSGLAKNIQYF
>TRBJ1-1|TRBV10-3
CAISGGTVKNTEAFF
>TRBJ1-2|TRBV9
CASSVPPRGGYTF
>TRBJ1-2|TRBV4-2
CASSQEQGPSVRYTF
>TRBJ1-1|TRBV12-5
CASGLNREGTFF